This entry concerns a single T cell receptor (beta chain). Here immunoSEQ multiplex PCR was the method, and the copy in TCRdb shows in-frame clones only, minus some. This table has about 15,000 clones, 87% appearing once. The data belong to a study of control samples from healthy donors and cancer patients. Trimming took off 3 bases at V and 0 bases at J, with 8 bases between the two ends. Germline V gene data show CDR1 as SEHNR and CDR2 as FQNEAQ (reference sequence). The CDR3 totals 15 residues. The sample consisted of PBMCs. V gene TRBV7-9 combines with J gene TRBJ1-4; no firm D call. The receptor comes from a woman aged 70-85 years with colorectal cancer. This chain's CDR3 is CASSLGTATNEKLFF. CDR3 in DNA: TGTGCCAGCAGCTTGGGTACAGCAACTAATGAAAAACTGTTTTTT.